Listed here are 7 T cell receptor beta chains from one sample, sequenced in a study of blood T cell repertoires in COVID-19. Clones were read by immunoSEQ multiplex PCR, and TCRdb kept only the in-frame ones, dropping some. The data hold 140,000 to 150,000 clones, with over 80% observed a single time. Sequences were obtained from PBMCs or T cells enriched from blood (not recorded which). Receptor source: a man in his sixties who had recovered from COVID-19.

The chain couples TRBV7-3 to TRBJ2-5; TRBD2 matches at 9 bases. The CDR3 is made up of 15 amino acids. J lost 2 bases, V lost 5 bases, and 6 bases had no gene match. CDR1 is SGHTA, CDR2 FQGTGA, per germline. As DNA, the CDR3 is TGTGCCAGCAGCAAAGGGAGCGGGAGGCAAGAGACCCAGTACTTC. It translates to CASSKGSGRQETQYF.

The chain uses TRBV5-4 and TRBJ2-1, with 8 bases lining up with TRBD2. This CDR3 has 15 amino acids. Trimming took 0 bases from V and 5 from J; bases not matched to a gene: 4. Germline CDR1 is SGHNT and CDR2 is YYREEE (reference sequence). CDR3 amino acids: CASSLGGGSNNEQFF. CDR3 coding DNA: TGTGCCAGCAGCTTGGGCGGGGGGTCAAACAATGAGCAGTTCTTC.

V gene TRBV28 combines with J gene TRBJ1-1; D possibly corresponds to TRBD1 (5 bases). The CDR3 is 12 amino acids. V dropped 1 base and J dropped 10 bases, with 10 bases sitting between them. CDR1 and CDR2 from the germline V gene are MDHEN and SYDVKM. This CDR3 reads CASSLFNGGAFF. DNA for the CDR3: TGTGCCAGCAGTTTATTCAACGGGGGAGCTTTCTTT.

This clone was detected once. For the CDR3, the DNA is TGTGCCAGCAGTAGGGGGCGCTTCGGAAACACCATATATTTT. This codes for CASSRGRFGNTIYF. This sequence joins TRBV28 and TRBJ1-3; TRBD1 aligns across 7 bases. The length of the CDR3 is 14 residues. Germline CDR1 and CDR2: MDHEN and SYDVKM. Trimming cost V 5 bases and J 4 bases; bases outside gene matches: 5. Full variable domain (rest looked up from reference TRBV28 and TRBJ1-3): DVKVTQSSRYLVKRTGEKVFLECVQDMDHENMFWYRQDPGLGLRLIYFSYDVKMKEKGDIPEGYSVSREKKERFSLILESASTNQTSMYLCASSRGRFGNTIYFGEGSWLTVV.

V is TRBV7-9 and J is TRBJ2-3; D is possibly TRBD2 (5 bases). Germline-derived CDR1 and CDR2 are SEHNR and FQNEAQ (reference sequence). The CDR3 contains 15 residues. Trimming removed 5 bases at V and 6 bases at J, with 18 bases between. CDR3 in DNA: TGTGCCAGCAGCCCTAGCCGCTCTCAGTTCGATACGCAGTATTTT. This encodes CASSPSRSQFDTQYF.

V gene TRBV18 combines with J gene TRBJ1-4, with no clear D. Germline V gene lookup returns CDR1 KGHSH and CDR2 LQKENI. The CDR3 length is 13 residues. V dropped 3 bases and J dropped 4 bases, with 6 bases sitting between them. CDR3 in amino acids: CASSPRVNEKLFF. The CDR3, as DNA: TGTGCCAGCTCACCCCGCGTTAATGAAAAACTGTTTTTT.

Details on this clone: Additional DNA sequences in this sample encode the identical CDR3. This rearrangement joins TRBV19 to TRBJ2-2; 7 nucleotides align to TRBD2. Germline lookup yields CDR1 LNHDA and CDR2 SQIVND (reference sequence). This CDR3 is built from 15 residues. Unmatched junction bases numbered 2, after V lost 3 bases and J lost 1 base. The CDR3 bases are TGTGCCAGTAGTATTGTAGCGGGGAACACCGGGGAGCTGTTTTTT. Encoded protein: CASSIVAGNTGELFF.